The TCR beta chain described here comes from a study of T and B cells in COVID-19 patients. In the study overall: In the active-infection cohort, about 90% of the 20 patients had comorbidities linked to unfavorable COVID-19 outcome.

The CDR3 is 14 amino acids. V shed 1 base and J shed 4 bases, with 10 bases lying between them. Germline CDR1 is MGHRA and CDR2 is YSYEKL. TRB was amplified from about 260-540 ng of blood genomic DNA. Multiplex PCR with BIOMED2 TRB-A/B primer pools amplified TRB rearrangements. TCRdb re-analysed the multiplex PCR reads in MiXCR, keeping a single row per CDR3 protein. This table has around 5,200 distinct CDR3 sequences, 27% appearing once. The rearrangement links TRBV4-1 to TRBJ1-2; D is perhaps TRBD1 (5 bases). This receptor was obtained from a human donor with active COVID-19. Material: blood. This CDR3 reads CASSQAQGSYGYTF. DNA of the CDR3: TGCGCCAGCAGCCAAGCGCAGGGTAGCTATGGCTACACCTTC.